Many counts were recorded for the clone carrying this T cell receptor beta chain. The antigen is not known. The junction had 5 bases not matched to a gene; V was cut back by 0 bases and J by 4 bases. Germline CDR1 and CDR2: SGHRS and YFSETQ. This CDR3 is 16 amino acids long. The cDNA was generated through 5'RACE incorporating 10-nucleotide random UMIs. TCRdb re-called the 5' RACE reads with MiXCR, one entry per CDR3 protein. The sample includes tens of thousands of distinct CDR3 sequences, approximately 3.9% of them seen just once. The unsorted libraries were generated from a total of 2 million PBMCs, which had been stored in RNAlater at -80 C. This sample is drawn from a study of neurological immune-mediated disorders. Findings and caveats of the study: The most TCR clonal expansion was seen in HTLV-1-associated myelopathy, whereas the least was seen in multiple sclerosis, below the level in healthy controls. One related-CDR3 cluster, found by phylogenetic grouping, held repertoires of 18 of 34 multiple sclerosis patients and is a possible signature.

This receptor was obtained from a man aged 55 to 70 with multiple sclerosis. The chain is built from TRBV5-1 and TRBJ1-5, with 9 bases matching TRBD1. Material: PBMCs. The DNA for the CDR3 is TGCGCCAGCAGCTTGGATGGGACAGGGCCTAATCAGCCCCAGCATTTT. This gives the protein CASSLDGTGPNQPQHF.